The rows below give T cell receptor beta chains drawn from one sample of a study of beta chain features in type 1 diabetes. Assay: immunoSEQ multiplex PCR; the TCRdb copy retains only in-frame clones and omits some. This table has roughly 730,000 clones, about an eighth appearing once. The sequenced sample consisted of naive CD4+ T cells from blood. The receptors originated from a man between 18 and 29 years old with type 1 diabetes. Both conserved end residues are part of each CDR3. A D gene is named only where the DNA matches it firmly.

V gene	J gene	D gene	CDR3 protein
TRBV4-2	TRBJ2-4	.	CASSQDVGQPKNIQYF
TRBV30	TRBJ2-5	.	CAWTLGGLRETQYF
TRBV30	TRBJ1-2	.	CAWSLTGGNYGYTF
TRBV7-9	TRBJ2-7	.	CASSPLSGAPYEQYF
TRBV6-5	TRBJ1-1	.	CASTLGGQYTEAFF
TRBV28	TRBJ1-2	.	CASSLEGKSYGYTF
TRBV5-1	TRBJ1-2	.	CASSLDSTSNYGYTF
TRBV27	TRBJ2-3	.	CASSRSGGTQYF
TRBV30	TRBJ2-2	TRBD2	CAWSGPTSGGANTGELFF
TRBV2	TRBJ2-4	.	CASRSALSAKNIQYF
TRBV6-5	TRBJ1-4	.	CASSYDPGSTEKLFF
TRBV30	TRBJ1-5	TRBD1	CAWSPGTGNQPQHF
TRBV25-1	TRBJ2-5	.	CASSESGVRGETQYF
TRBV11-2	TRBJ2-3	TRBD1	CASTPQGQRTDTQYF
TRBV5-1	TRBJ2-5	.	CASAEQETQYF
TRBV7-9	TRBJ1-1	TRBD1	CASSPTRDREANTEAFF
TRBV30	TRBJ1-1	.	CAWSVRQQSEAFF
TRBV14	TRBJ2-3	TRBD1	CASRRDRATDTQYF
TRBV6-1	TRBJ1-1	.	CASSELRGNTEAFF
TRBV29-1	TRBJ1-1	.	CSVAGTLEAFF
TRBV11-2	TRBJ2-7	TRBD2	CASSFARTSGEGYEQYF
TRBV19	TRBJ2-4	.	CASSISGPKNIQYF
TRBV29-1	TRBJ1-1	.	CSVEGRGRGGNTEAFF
TRBV5-4	TRBJ1-2	.	CASSLTTLSYGYTF